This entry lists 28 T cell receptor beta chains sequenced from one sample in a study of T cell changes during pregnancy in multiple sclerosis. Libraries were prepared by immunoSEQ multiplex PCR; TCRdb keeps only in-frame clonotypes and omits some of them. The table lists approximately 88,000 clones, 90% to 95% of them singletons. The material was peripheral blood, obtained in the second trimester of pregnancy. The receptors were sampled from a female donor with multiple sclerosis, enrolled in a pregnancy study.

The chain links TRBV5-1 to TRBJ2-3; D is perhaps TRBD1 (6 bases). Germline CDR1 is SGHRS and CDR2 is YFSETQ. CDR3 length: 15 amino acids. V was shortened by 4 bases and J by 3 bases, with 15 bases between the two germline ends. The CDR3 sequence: CASSQGHKGTDTQYF. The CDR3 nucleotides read TGCGCCAGCAGCCAGGGACATAAGGGGACAGATACGCAGTATTTT.

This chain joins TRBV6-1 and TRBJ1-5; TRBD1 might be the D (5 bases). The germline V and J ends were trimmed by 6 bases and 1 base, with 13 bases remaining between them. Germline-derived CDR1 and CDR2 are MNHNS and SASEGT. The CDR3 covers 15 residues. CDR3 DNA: TGTGCCAGCAGCCTAAGGGAGGGGAGCAATCAGCCCCAGCATTTT. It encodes CASSLREGSNQPQHF.

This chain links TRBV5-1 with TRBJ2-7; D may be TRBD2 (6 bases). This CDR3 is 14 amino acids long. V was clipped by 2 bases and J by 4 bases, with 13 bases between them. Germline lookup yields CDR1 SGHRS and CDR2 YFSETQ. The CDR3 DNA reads TGCGCCAGCAGCTTCCCGGGGGAGCGGTACGAGCAGTACTTC. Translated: CASSFPGERYEQYF.

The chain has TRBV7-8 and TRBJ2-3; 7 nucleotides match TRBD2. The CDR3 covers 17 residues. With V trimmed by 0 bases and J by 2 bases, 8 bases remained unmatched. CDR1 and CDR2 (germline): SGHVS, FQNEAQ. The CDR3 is CASSLALGGRLTDTQYF. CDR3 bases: TGTGCCAGCAGCTTAGCGCTCGGCGGGAGACTCACAGATACGCAGTATTTT.

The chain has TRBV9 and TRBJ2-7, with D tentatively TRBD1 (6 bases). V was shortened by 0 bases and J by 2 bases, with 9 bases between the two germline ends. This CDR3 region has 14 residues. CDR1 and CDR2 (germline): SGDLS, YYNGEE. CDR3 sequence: CASSVDEGAYEQYF. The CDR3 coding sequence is TGTGCCAGCAGCGTAGATGAGGGGGCCTACGAGCAGTACTTC.

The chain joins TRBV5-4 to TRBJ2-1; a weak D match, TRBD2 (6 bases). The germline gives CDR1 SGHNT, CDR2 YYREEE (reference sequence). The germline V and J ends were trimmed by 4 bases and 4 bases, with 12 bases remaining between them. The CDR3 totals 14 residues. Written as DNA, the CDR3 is TGTGCCAGCAGCCCTGGCGGGGAATACAATGAGCAGTTCTTC. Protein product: CASSPGGEYNEQFF. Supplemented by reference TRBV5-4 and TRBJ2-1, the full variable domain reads ETGVTQSPTHLIKTRGQQVTLRCSSQSGHNTVSWYQQALGQGPQFIFQYYREEENGRGNFPPRFSGLQFPNYSSELNVNALELDDSALYLCASSPGGEYNEQFFGPGTRLTVL.

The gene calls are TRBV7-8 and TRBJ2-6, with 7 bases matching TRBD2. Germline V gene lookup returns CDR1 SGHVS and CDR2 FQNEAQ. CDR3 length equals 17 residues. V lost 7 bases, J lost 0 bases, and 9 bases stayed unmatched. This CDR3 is CASIGGSSISGANVLTF. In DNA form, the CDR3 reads TGTGCCAGCATCGGGGGGTCGAGTATCTCTGGGGCCAACGTCCTGACTTTC.

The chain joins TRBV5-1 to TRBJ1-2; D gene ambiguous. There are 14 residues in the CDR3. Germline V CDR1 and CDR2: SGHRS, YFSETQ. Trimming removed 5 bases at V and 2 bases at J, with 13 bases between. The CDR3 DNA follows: TGCGCCAGCAGAGGGCCTGCGGGGAACTATGGCTACACCTTC. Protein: CASRGPAGNYGYTF.

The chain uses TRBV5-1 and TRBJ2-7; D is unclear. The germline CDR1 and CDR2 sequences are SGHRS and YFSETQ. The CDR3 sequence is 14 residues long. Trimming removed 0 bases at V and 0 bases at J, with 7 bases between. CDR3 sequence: CASSLVSVSYEQYF. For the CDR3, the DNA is TGCGCCAGCAGCTTGGTGTCTGTCTCCTACGAGCAGTACTTC.

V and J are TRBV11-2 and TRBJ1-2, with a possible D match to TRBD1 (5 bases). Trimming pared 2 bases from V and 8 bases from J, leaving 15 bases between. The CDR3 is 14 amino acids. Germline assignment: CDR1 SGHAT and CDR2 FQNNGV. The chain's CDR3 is CASSLSGGGGGYTF. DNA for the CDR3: TGTGCCAGCAGCTTAAGCGGTGGGGGAGGCGGCTACACCTTC.

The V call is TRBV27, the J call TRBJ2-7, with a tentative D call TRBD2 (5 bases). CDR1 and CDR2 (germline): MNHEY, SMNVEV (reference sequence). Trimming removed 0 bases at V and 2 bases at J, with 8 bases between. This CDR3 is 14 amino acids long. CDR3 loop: CASSLSSGTYEQYF. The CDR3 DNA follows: TGTGCCAGCAGTTTATCATCCGGGACCTACGAGCAGTACTTC.

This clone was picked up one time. The CDR3 DNA follows: TGTGCCAGCTCACCCGATCTGAGACTAGCGGGGGACTACAATGAGCAGTTCTTC. It is translated as CASSPDLRLAGDYNEQFF. The J gene is TRBJ2-1, the V gene TRBV18, with 12 bases matching TRBD2. V was clipped by 3 bases and J by 3 bases; unmatched bases: 9. Germline CDR1 is KGHSH and CDR2 is LQKENI. This CDR3 has 18 residues.

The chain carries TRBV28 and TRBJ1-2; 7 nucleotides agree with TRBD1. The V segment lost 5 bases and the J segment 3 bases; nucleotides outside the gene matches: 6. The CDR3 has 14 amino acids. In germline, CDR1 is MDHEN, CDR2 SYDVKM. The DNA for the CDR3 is TGTGCCAGCAGTCCTAGGGGGCGCGACTATGGCTACACCTTC. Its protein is CASSPRGRDYGYTF.

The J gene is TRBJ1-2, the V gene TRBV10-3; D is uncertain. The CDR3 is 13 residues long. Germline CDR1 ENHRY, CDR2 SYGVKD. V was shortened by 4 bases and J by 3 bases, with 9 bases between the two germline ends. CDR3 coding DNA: TGTGCCATCAGTGCGGAGGAAGACTATGGCTACACCTTC. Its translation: CAISAEEDYGYTF.

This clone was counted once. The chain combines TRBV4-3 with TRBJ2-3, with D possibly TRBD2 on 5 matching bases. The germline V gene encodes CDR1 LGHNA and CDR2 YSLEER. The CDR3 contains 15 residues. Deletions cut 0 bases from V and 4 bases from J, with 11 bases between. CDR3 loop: CASSQDRLAADTQYF. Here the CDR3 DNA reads TGCGCCAGCAGCCAAGATCGGCTAGCAGCAGATACGCAGTATTTT.

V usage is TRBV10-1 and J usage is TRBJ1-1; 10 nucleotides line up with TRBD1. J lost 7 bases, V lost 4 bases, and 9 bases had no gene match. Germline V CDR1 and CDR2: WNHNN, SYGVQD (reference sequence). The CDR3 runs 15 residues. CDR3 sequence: CASSARDRGLYEAFF. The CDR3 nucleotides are TGCGCCAGCAGTGCTCGGGACAGGGGATTATATGAAGCTTTCTTT.

CDR3 in amino acids: CASSMDRLSGYTF. DNA for the CDR3: TGTGCCAGTAGTATGGACAGGTTGAGCGGCTACACCTTC. The genes are TRBV19 and TRBJ1-2, with 7 bases lining up with TRBD1. The junction had 6 bases not matched to a gene; V was cut back by 3 bases and J by 8 bases. The CDR3 extends over 13 amino acids. Germline V gene data show CDR1 as LNHDA and CDR2 as SQIVND (reference sequence). Complete variable domain (other parts from reference TRBV19 and TRBJ1-2): DGGITQSPKYLFRKEGQNVTLSCEQNLNHDAMYWYRQDPGQGLRLIYYSQIVNDFQKGDIAEGYSVSREKKESFPLTVTSAQKNPTAFYLCASSMDRLSGYTFGSGTRLTVV.

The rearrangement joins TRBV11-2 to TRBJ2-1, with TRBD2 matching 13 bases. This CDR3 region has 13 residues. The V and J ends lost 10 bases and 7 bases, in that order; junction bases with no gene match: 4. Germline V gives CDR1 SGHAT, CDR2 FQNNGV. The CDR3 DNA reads TGTGCCACCGGGACTAGCGGGATGAATGAGCAGTTCTTC. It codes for CATGTSGMNEQFF.

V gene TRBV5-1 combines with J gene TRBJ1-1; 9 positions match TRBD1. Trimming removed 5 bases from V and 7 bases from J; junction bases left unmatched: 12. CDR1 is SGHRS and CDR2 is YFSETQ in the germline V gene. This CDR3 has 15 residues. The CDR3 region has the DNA TGCGCCAGCAGGAAAGTACAGGGGGCGCTCAGTGAAGCTTTCTTT. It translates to CASRKVQGALSEAFF.

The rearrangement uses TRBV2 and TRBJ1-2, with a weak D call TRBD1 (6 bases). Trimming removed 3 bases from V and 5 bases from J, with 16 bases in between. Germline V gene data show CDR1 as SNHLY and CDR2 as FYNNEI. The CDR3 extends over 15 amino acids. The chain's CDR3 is CASSDFAGAWYGYTF. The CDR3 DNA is TGTGCCAGCAGTGATTTTGCGGGGGCCTGGTATGGCTACACCTTC.

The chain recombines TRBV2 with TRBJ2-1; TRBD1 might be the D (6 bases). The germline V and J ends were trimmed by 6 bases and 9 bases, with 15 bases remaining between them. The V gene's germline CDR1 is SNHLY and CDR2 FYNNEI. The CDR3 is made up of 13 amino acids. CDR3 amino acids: CASSTTGVGEQFF. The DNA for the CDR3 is TGTGCCAGCAGCACGACAGGTGTTGGTGAGCAGTTCTTC.

The CDR3, as DNA: TGTGCCAGCAGCCGAGTTCAGGGCTCCTACAATGAGCAGTTCTTC. This codes for CASSRVQGSYNEQFF. This sequence joins TRBV7-6 and TRBJ2-1; D perhaps matches TRBD1 (5 bases). The CDR3 runs to 15 residues. Trimming took off 5 bases at V and 0 bases at J, with 11 bases between the two ends. Germline lookup yields CDR1 SGHVS and CDR2 FNYEAQ. Supplemented by reference TRBV7-6 and TRBJ2-1, the full variable domain reads GAGVSQSPRYKVTKRGQDVALRCDPISGHVSLYWYRQALGQGPEFLTYFNYEAQQDKSGLPNDRFSAERPEGSISTLTIQRTEQRDSAMYRCASSRVQGSYNEQFFGPGTRLTVL.

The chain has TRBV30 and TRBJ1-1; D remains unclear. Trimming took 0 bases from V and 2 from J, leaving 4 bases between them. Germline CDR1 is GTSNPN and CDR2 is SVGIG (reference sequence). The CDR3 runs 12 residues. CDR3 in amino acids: CAWSVSNTEAFF. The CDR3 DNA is TGTGCCTGGAGTGTTTCTAACACTGAAGCTTTCTTT.

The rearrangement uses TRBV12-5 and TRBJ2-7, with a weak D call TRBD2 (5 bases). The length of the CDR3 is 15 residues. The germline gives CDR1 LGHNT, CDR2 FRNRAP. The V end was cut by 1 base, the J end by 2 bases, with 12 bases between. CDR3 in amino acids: CASGLGRAETYEQYF. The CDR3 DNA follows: TGTGCTAGTGGTTTGGGGCGGGCGGAGACCTACGAGCAGTACTTC.

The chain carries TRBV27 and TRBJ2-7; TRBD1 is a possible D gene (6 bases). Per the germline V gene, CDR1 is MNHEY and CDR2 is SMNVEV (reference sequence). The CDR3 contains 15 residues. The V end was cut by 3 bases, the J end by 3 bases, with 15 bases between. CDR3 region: CASSFAGTKIYEQYF. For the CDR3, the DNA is TGTGCCAGCAGTTTCGCCGGGACAAAAATCTACGAGCAGTACTTC.

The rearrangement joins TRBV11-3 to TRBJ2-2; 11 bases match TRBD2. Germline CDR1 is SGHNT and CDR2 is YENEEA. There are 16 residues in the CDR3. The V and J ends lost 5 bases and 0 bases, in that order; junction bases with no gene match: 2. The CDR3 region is CASSRTSGSNTGELFF. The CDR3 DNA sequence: TGTGCCAGCAGCCGGACTAGCGGGTCGAACACCGGGGAGCTGTTTTTT.

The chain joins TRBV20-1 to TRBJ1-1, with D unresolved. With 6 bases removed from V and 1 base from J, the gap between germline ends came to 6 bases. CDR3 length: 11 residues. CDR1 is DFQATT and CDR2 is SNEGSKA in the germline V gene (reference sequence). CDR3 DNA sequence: TGCAGTGCGTCTCGGAACACTGAAGCTTTCTTT. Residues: CSASRNTEAFF.

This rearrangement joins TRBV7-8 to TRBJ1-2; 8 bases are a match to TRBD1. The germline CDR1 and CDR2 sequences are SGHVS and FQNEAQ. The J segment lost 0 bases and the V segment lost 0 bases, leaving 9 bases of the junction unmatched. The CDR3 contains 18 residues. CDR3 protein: CASSLASRTGTTNYGYTF. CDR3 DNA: TGTGCCAGCAGCTTAGCGAGTAGGACAGGGACTACTAACTATGGCTACACCTTC.